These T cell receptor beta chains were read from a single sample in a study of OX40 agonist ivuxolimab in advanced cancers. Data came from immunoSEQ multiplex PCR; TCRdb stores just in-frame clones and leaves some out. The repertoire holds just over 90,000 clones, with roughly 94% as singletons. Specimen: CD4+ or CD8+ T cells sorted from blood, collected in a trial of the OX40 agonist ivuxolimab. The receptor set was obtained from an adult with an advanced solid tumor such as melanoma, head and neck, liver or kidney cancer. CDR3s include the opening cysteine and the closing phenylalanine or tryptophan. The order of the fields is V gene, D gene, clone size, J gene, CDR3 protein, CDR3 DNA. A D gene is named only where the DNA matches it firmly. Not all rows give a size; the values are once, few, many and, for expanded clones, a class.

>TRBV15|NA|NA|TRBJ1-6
CATSRALDNSPLHF
TGTGCCACCAGCAGAGCTCTAGATAATTCACCCCTCCACTTT
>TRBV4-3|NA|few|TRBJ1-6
CASSQKRQGSPPLHF
TGCGCCAGCAGCCAAAAGAGGCAGGGCAGTCCACCCCTCCACTTT
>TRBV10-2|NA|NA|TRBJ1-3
CASSESPGNTIYF
TGCGCCAGCAGTGAGAGTCCTGGAAACACCATATATTTT
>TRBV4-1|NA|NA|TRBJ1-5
CASSQERASNQPQHF
TGCGCCAGCAGCCAAGAAAGGGCGAGCAATCAGCCCCAGCATTTT
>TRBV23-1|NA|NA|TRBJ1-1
CASRTDSLNTEAFF
TGCGCCAGCAGGACGGACAGCTTGAACACTGAAGCTTTCTTT
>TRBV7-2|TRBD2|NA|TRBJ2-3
CASSLGASGGIDTQYF
TGTGCCAGCAGCTTAGGGGCCAGCGGGGGAATAGATACGCAGTATTTT
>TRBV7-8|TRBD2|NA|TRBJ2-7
CASSLTSGSSYEQYF
TGTGCCAGCAGCTTGACTAGCGGGAGCTCCTACGAGCAGTACTTC
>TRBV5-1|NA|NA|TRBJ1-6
CASTPYGEGRNSPLHF
TGCGCCAGCACCCCCTACGGTGAGGGGAGGAATTCACCCCTCCACTTT
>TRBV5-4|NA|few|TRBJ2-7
CASSLVSQGHEQYF
TGTGCCAGCAGCTTGGTATCACAGGGCCACGAGCAGTACTTC
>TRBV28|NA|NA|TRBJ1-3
CASSPPSGNTIYF
TGTGCCAGCAGTCCCCCTTCTGGAAACACCATATATTTT
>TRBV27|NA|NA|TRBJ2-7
CASSLSPGIYEQYF
TGTGCCAGCAGTTTATCCCCGGGGATATACGAGCAGTACTTC
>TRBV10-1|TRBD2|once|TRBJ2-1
CASSEPGLAGTRYNEQFF
TGCGCCAGTTCAGAGCCGGGACTAGCGGGGACACGATACAATGAGCAGTTCTTC
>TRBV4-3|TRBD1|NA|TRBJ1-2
CASSQRQGSDYGYTF
TGCGCCAGCAGCCAACGACAGGGCTCGGACTATGGCTACACCTTC
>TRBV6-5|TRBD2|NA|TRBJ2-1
CASSTSGGYNEQFF
TGTGCCAGCAGCACTAGCGGGGGCTACAATGAGCAGTTCTTC
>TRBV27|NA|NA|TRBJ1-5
CASSATGSGGNQPQHF
TGTGCCAGCAGTGCCACCGGGTCCGGCGGCAATCAGCCCCAGCATTTT
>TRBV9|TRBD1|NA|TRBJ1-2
CASSVVGAGGSDGYTF
TGTGCCAGCAGCGTAGTAGGGGCAGGGGGCTCGGATGGCTACACCTTC
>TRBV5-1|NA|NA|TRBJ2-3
CASSLDGPTDTQYF
TGCGCCAGCAGCTTGGACGGCCCTACAGATACGCAGTATTTT
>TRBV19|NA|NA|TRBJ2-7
CASSSGSGAPYEQYF
TGTGCCAGTAGTTCGGGCTCGGGGGCGCCTTACGAGCAGTACTTC
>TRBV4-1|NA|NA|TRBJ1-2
CASSQEGVGVGGYTF
TGCGCCAGCAGCCAAGAAGGTGTCGGGGTAGGTGGCTACACCTTC
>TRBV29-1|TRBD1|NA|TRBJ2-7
CSVPSDRGLYEQYF
TGCAGCGTTCCTTCCGACAGGGGCCTCTACGAGCAGTACTTC